This TCR beta chain was recorded in a study of human T cells and chemical hapten exposure. Across the whole study: Yields of TCR per sample differed, chiefly owing to small differences in pooled library volume.

Via MiXCR, TCRdb re-called the RACE reads, giving one row per CDR3 protein. Here the sample spans some 82,000 distinct CDR3 sequences, over 8.5% being singletons. The time point: patch test 1, 2 weeks after DPC sensitization. The treatment was: therapeutic diphenylcyclopropenone sensitization with weekly scalp DPC. In its sample, this clonotype was seen a few times. Germline V gene data show CDR1 as SGHTA and CDR2 as FQGNSA. V gave up 5 bases and J gave up 4 bases; unmatched junction bases: 2. The CDR3 sequence is 14 residues long. This specimen was whole blood, taken in connection with sensitization to the hapten diphenylcyclopropenone (DPC). This TCR was sampled from a woman in her 50s with alopecia areata. Some clones in this sample may be carry-over from other donors' samples. The rearrangement links TRBV7-2 to TRBJ2-7; 13 bases match TRBD2. The CDR3, as DNA: TGTGCCAGCAGCCGGGGACTAGCGGGGTACGAGCAGTACTTC. It translates to CASSRGLAGYEQYF. The whole variable domain, filled in from reference TRBV7-2 and TRBJ2-7, reads GAGVSQSPSNKVTEKGKDVELRCDPISGHTALYWYRQSLGQGLEFLIYFQGNSAPDKSGLPSDRFSAERTGGSVSTLTIQRTQQEDSAVYLCASSRGLAGYEQYFGPGTRLTVT.